The 17 T cell receptor beta chains in this list originate from one sample, sequenced in a study of shared clonotypes between healthy human individuals. TCRdb keeps only in-frame clones here, not all; method: immunoSEQ multiplex PCR. The sample shows more than 2 million clones, approximately 96% of them seen only once. Material: naive CD4+ T cells sorted from blood. Documented subset: CD45RA+ positively selected. The receptors derive from a young man in good health.

The chain employs TRBV19 and TRBJ1-6; D unclear. This CDR3 is 11 amino acids long. Germline V gene lookup returns CDR1 LNHDA and CDR2 SQIVND (reference sequence). V gave up 10 bases and J gave up 8 bases, with 9 bases separating them. The CDR3 loop is CATPGHSPLHF. CDR3 in DNA: TGTGCCACCCCCGGGCATTCACCCCTCCACTTT.

The chain combines TRBV5-1 with TRBJ2-7, with a weak D call TRBD1 (6 bases). The CDR3 consists of 14 residues. Trimming took off 4 bases at V and 2 bases at J, with 13 bases between the two ends. Germline values: CDR1 SGHRS, CDR2 YFSETQ. CDR3 region: CASSEETGPYEQYF. The CDR3 bases are TGCGCCAGCAGCGAAGAGACAGGTCCCTACGAGCAGTACTTC.

CDR3 nucleotide sequence: TGTGCCAGCTCACCTTCATCAGGGCCTGGAAACACCATATATTTT. This encodes CASSPSSGPGNTIYF. V gene TRBV18 combines with J gene TRBJ1-3, with a weak D call TRBD1 (5 bases). Germline V gives CDR1 KGHSH, CDR2 LQKENI. This CDR3 region has 15 residues. Trimming pared 3 bases from V and 2 bases from J, leaving 11 bases between.

The CDR3 loop is CASSLVGQGGHKYF. CDR3 DNA sequence: TGTGCCAGCAGCTTGGTGGGGCAGGGAGGGCATAAGTACTTC. This rearrangement joins TRBV5-6 to TRBJ2-5, with 7 bases matching TRBD2. V lost 0 bases and J lost 12; bases outside the gene matches: 11. The germline CDR1 and CDR2 sequences are SGHDT and YYEEEE. The CDR3 runs 14 residues. The whole variable domain, filled in from reference TRBV5-6 and TRBJ2-5, reads DAGVTQSPTHLIKTRGQQVTLRCSPKSGHDTVSWYQQALGQGPQFIFQYYEEEERQRGNFPDRFSGHQFPNYSSELNVNALLLGDSALYLCASSLVGQGGHKYFGPGTRLLVL.

The rearrangement links TRBV7-2 to TRBJ2-3; no definite D call. Germline V CDR1 and CDR2: SGHTA, FQGNSA. The CDR3 sequence is 12 residues long. V gave up 5 bases and J gave up 11 bases, with 14 bases separating them. The CDR3 DNA reads as TGTGCCAGCAGCAGCACTGCGCGCGGGCAGTATTTT. Amino acids: CASSSTARGQYF.

Here the CDR3 DNA reads TGTGCCAGCGCCCGATCGCAGGGCGGTTCACCCCTCCACTTT. It translates to CASARSQGGSPLHF. The rearrangement links TRBV6-5 to TRBJ1-6; a weak D match, TRBD1 (5 bases). The CDR3 has 14 residues. V dropped 8 bases and J dropped 9 bases, with 17 bases sitting between them. Germline assignment: CDR1 MNHEY and CDR2 SVGAGI.

The rearrangement joins TRBV29-1 to TRBJ1-2; the D is unclear. CDR1 and CDR2 from the germline V gene are SQVTM and ANQGSEA. V shed 6 bases and J shed 6 bases, with 14 bases lying between them. The CDR3 covers 12 residues. For the CDR3, the DNA is TGCAGCGTGATACAGACGCGCGATGGCTACACCTTC. This translates into CSVIQTRDGYTF.

To note about this clone: The sample carries other DNA sequences with the same CDR3. The CDR3 coding sequence is TGTGCCTGGAGTAAGGGGCTGAACACTGAAGCTTTCTTT. Translation: CAWSKGLNTEAFF. The rearrangement links TRBV30 to TRBJ1-1, with D possibly TRBD1 on 5 matching bases. Germline CDR1 and CDR2: GTSNPN and SVGIG (reference sequence). Trimming left V 2 bases short and J 0 bases short, with 7 bases between. The CDR3 consists of 13 residues.

This chain joins TRBV18 and TRBJ2-5; D gene uncertain. The length of the CDR3 is 13 residues. V was clipped by 4 bases and J by 5 bases, with 11 bases between them. Germline V lookup: CDR1 KGHSH, CDR2 LQKENI. The CDR3 nucleotides read TGTGCCAGCTCACGAGATTTGAGGGAGACCCAGTACTTC. Its translation is CASSRDLRETQYF.

This clone has a single count. The genes are TRBV27 and TRBJ2-5; 7 bases line up with TRBD1. The CDR3 length is 13 residues. Germline V gives CDR1 MNHEY, CDR2 SMNVEV (reference sequence). Unmatched junction bases numbered 3, after V lost 3 bases and J lost 5 bases. This chain's CDR3 is CASSFRGFETQYF. CDR3 sequence (DNA): TGTGCCAGCAGTTTCAGGGGGTTTGAGACCCAGTACTTC.

The chain has TRBV9 and TRBJ2-5, with 9 bases aligning to TRBD2. The germline V gene has CDR1 SGDLS and CDR2 YYNGEE. The CDR3 consists of 17 residues. Trimming at V came to 4 bases and at J to 4 bases, leaving 14 bases not matched to a gene. The CDR3 sequence is CASSPEREAGVVETQYF. The CDR3 DNA reads as TGTGCCAGCAGCCCGGAGCGGGAGGCCGGGGTGGTAGAGACCCAGTACTTC.

J is TRBJ2-2 and V is TRBV2, with D uncertain. CDR1 is SNHLY and CDR2 is FYNNEI in the germline V gene. The V end was cut by 6 bases, the J end by 0 bases, with 11 bases between. CDR3 length: 15 amino acids. CDR3 nucleotides: TGTGCCAGCAGAGACCCGCCTTCGAACACCGGGGAGCTGTTTTTT. This translates into CASRDPPSNTGELFF.

The chain links TRBV30 to TRBJ1-5; TRBD1 might be the D (6 bases). Germline CDR1 reads GTSNPN; CDR2 reads SVGIG (reference sequence). V was pared by 4 bases and J by 7 bases, with 20 bases between. The length of the CDR3 is 15 residues. CDR3 in DNA: TGTGCCTGGAACCCAACAGGGAAGGGAGGGCAGCCCCAGCATTTT. As protein: CAWNPTGKGGQPQHF.

This clone was seen a single time. The rearrangement uses TRBV11-2 and TRBJ2-5; 9 nucleotides agree with TRBD2. In germline, CDR1 is SGHAT, CDR2 FQNNGV. The CDR3 totals 15 residues. The V segment lost 2 bases and the J segment 2 bases; nucleotides outside the gene matches: 3. The CDR3 reads CASSLKSGGQETQYF. DNA of the CDR3: TGTGCCAGCAGCTTAAAAAGCGGGGGGCAAGAGACCCAGTACTTC.

V is TRBV28 and J is TRBJ2-7, with 10 bases identical to TRBD1. CDR3 length: 15 residues. Germline assignment: CDR1 MDHEN and CDR2 SYDVKM. The J segment lost 7 bases and the V segment lost 4 bases, leaving 10 bases of the junction unmatched. For the CDR3, the DNA is TGTGCCAGCAGTTATAGACAGGGGGCGGTTTATGAGCAGTACTTC. As protein: CASSYRQGAVYEQYF.

Comment on this clone: Other DNA sequences in this specimen translate into the identical CDR3. This sequence joins TRBV30 and TRBJ1-1; D may be TRBD1 (5 bases). This CDR3 spans 13 amino acids. V lost 5 bases to trimming and J lost 5 bases, with 15 bases between them. Per germline, CDR1 GTSNPN and CDR2 SVGIG (reference sequence). This CDR3 is CAWGLGRGTEAFF. CDR3 DNA: TGTGCCTGGGGACTGGGGCGGGGGACTGAAGCTTTCTTT.

This chain links TRBV7-2 with TRBJ2-1; tentative D call: TRBD2 (5 bases). The ends were cut back, 2 bases at V and 1 base at J, with 12 bases in the middle. CDR3 size: 16 residues. Looked up from germline, CDR1 is SGHTA and CDR2 is FQGNSA. CDR3 sequence: CASSLKVGVSYNEQFF. CDR3 nucleotide sequence: TGTGCCAGCAGCTTAAAGGTCGGGGTATCCTACAATGAGCAGTTCTTC.